The sequence of this T cell receptor beta chain was determined in a study of T cell repertoires in cytomegalovirus infection. Overall study context: HLA-B-restricted CMV epitopes that are well studied were used alongside recently identified HLA-C-restricted ones. The public TCR beta signatures pointed to both CMV infection and matching HLA type.

This clonotype came up many times. The antigen is not known. TCRdb reprocessed the reads via MiXCR and lists one record per CDR3 protein. The table lists 400,000 to 600,000 distinct CDR3 sequences, 42% of them singletons. General study points: Carriage of CMV together with the relevant HLA was identifiable through cumulative public TCR beta family frequency. CMV-specific TCR beta clonotypes restricted by HLA-C were the ones dominating the ex vivo response.

The CDR3 contains 15 residues. Germline V gives CDR1 SGHTA, CDR2 FQGNSA. The J segment lost 6 bases and the V segment lost 5 bases, leaving 8 bases of the junction unmatched. This clonotype was sampled from a human donor in good health (CMV status not recorded). Some clones in this sample may be carry-over from other donors' samples. V and J are TRBV7-2 and TRBJ1-4, with TRBD1 matching 8 bases. Sequenced here: cultured PBMCs, sampled from culture after CMV antigen stimulation. The DNA for the CDR3 is TGTGCCAGCAGCAGCGGACAGGGTGGATATGAAAAACTGTTTTTT. Residues: CASSSGQGGYEKLFF.